Listed below are T cell receptor beta chains from one sample, sequenced in a study of blood T cell repertoires in COVID-19. TCRdb's copy holds only in-frame clones and misses some; the assay was immunoSEQ multiplex PCR. In the table there are over 200,000 clones, about 90% of which are singletons. The sample was peripheral blood. These receptors originate from a woman aged 55-70 years with acute or convalescent COVID-19. CDR3s include the opening cysteine and the closing phenylalanine or tryptophan. The D gene is left open where the match is weak. Clone sizes are given selectively: once, few, many, or a class where the clone is expanded.

CDR3 DNA: TGTGCCAGCTCACCAGTTGACAGGGGAGCTGAAGCTTTCTTT
CDR3 protein: CASSPVDRGAEAFF
D gene: TRBD1
J gene: TRBJ1-1
V gene: TRBV18
clone size: -

CDR3 DNA: TGTGCCAGCAGCTCCCGGGACAGGGAATCACACGAGCAGTACTTC
CDR3 protein: CASSSRDRESHEQYF
D gene: TRBD1
J gene: TRBJ2-7
V gene: TRBV5-6
clone size: -

CDR3 DNA: TGTGCCAGCAGCCTCGGTGGAAGCGGGGGTGGGACGCAGTATTTT
CDR3 protein: CASSLGGSGGGTQYF
D gene: TRBD2
J gene: TRBJ2-3
V gene: TRBV14
clone size: -

CDR3 DNA: TGTGCCAGCAGCCCCGAGGGCGGACCCTATGGCTACACCTTC
CDR3 protein: CASSPEGGPYGYTF
D gene: -
J gene: TRBJ1-2
V gene: TRBV28
clone size: -

CDR3 DNA: TGTGCCAGCTCACCACCGAGTGATGAAAAACTGTTTTTT
CDR3 protein: CASSPPSDEKLFF
D gene: -
J gene: TRBJ1-4
V gene: TRBV18
clone size: -

CDR3 DNA: TGCGCCAGCAGCTTGGATGGACAGGCATACAATGAGCAGTTCTTC
CDR3 protein: CASSLDGQAYNEQFF
D gene: TRBD1
J gene: TRBJ2-1
V gene: TRBV5-1
clone size: -

CDR3 DNA: TGTGCCAGCAGTCAAGACAGAACCCTCTCTAGCACAGATACGCAGTATTTT
CDR3 protein: CASSQDRTLSSTDTQYF
D gene: -
J gene: TRBJ2-3
V gene: TRBV2
clone size: once

CDR3 DNA: TGTGCCAGCAGCCAGACCCAGAGGGAGACCCAGTACTTC
CDR3 protein: CASSQTQRETQYF
D gene: -
J gene: TRBJ2-5
V gene: TRBV7-8
clone size: -

CDR3 DNA: TGCGCCAGCATTGGGACTGCTGGCGAGCAGTTCTTC
CDR3 protein: CASIGTAGEQFF
D gene: -
J gene: TRBJ2-1
V gene: TRBV5-1
clone size: -

CDR3 DNA: TGCGCCAGCAGTTCGCCAGGGTGGCACGAGCAGTACTTC
CDR3 protein: CASSSPGWHEQYF
D gene: -
J gene: TRBJ2-7
V gene: TRBV5-1
clone size: once

CDR3 DNA: TGTGCCAGTAACCCTTGGACAGGGATGAACACTGAAGCTTTCTTT
CDR3 protein: CASNPWTGMNTEAFF
D gene: TRBD1
J gene: TRBJ1-1
V gene: TRBV19
clone size: -

CDR3 DNA: TGTGCCAGCAGCTTAGAGGGTGCGGCAGCAAACACCGGGGAGCTGTTTTTT
CDR3 protein: CASSLEGAAANTGELFF
D gene: -
J gene: TRBJ2-2
V gene: TRBV11-2
clone size: -

CDR3 DNA: TGTGCCAGCACCCGCGCTAGCGGGGGAAAAGATACGCAGTATTTT
CDR3 protein: CASTRASGGKDTQYF
D gene: TRBD2
J gene: TRBJ2-3
V gene: TRBV6-5
clone size: -

CDR3 DNA: TGTGCCAGCAGCTTAGAGATAGGAGGGCAGGCTTTCTTT
CDR3 protein: CASSLEIGGQAFF
D gene: -
J gene: TRBJ1-1
V gene: TRBV7-3
clone size: few

CDR3 DNA: TGTGCCAGCAGCCCACTGGGGGGGCGAGGGGGGTACTTC
CDR3 protein: CASSPLGGRGGYF
D gene: -
J gene: TRBJ2-7
V gene: TRBV7-6
clone size: -

CDR3 DNA: TGTGCCAGCAGCTCGACAGAGCTGGCGAACTATGGCTACACCTTC
CDR3 protein: CASSSTELANYGYTF
D gene: -
J gene: TRBJ1-2
V gene: TRBV7-9
clone size: -

CDR3 DNA: TGTGCCAGCAGCCAAGTCCCGACAGGGGCTATGAACACTGAAGCTTTCTTT
CDR3 protein: CASSQVPTGAMNTEAFF
D gene: TRBD1
J gene: TRBJ1-1
V gene: TRBV3-1/TRBV3-2
clone size: -

CDR3 DNA: TGTGCCAGCAGTAAAGGGACAATCTCTGGCTACACCTTC
CDR3 protein: CASSKGTISGYTF
D gene: -
J gene: TRBJ1-2
V gene: TRBV6-2/TRBV6-3
clone size: many

CDR3 DNA: TGTGCCTGGAGTAGGAGTTACAATGAGCAGTTCTTC
CDR3 protein: CAWSRSYNEQFF
D gene: -
J gene: TRBJ2-1
V gene: TRBV30
clone size: -

CDR3 DNA: TGTGCCAGCACCCCACACAGGGGGAATAATTCACCCCTCCACTTT
CDR3 protein: CASTPHRGNNSPLHF
D gene: TRBD1
J gene: TRBJ1-6
V gene: TRBV27
clone size: once

CDR3 DNA: TGTGCCAGCAGCGGAGGACTAGCGTTAGATACGCAGTATTTT
CDR3 protein: CASSGGLALDTQYF
D gene: TRBD2
J gene: TRBJ2-3
V gene: TRBV9
clone size: -

CDR3 DNA: TGTGCCAGCAACCATATCGCGACAGGGTCAAGGCAGCCCCAGCATTTT
CDR3 protein: CASNHIATGSRQPQHF
D gene: TRBD1
J gene: TRBJ1-5
V gene: TRBV4-2
clone size: -

CDR3 DNA: TGTGCCAGCAGTTTAGTGCCTAGCGGATACAATGAGCAGTTCTTC
CDR3 protein: CASSLVPSGYNEQFF
D gene: TRBD2
J gene: TRBJ2-1
V gene: TRBV28
clone size: -

CDR3 DNA: TGTGCCAGCAGCCAACCGGACAGGGGCGGGGGCTCCTACGAGCAGTACTTC
CDR3 protein: CASSQPDRGGGSYEQYF
D gene: TRBD1
J gene: TRBJ2-7
V gene: TRBV4-2
clone size: -

CDR3 DNA: TGTGCCAGCAGCTTGTACAGGGGCGTGGACGAGCAGTACTTC
CDR3 protein: CASSLYRGVDEQYF
D gene: TRBD1
J gene: TRBJ2-7
V gene: TRBV5-6
clone size: -

CDR3 DNA: TGTGCCACCAGTGATTCAGGCAGCATCCAAGAGACCCAGTACTTC
CDR3 protein: CATSDSGSIQETQYF
D gene: -
J gene: TRBJ2-5
V gene: TRBV24-1
clone size: -

CDR3 DNA: TGTGCCAGCTCACCGTCGCCGGGACAGGGGTTGGGAGATACGCAGTATTTT
CDR3 protein: CASSPSPGQGLGDTQYF
D gene: TRBD1
J gene: TRBJ2-3
V gene: TRBV18
clone size: -

CDR3 DNA: TGTGCCAGCAGCTTAATTCATACGGGAGGAGGAGAGACCCAGTACTTC
CDR3 protein: CASSLIHTGGGETQYF
D gene: TRBD2
J gene: TRBJ2-5
V gene: TRBV7-2
clone size: -

CDR3 DNA: TGTGCCAGCAGCCCCTTCGGACAGGATGAAAAACTGTTTTTT
CDR3 protein: CASSPFGQDEKLFF
D gene: TRBD1
J gene: TRBJ1-4
V gene: TRBV11-2
clone size: -

CDR3 DNA: TGTGCCAGCAGCTTCGTTCCTGGGGCCAACGTCCTGACTTTC
CDR3 protein: CASSFVPGANVLTF
D gene: -
J gene: TRBJ2-6
V gene: TRBV3-1/TRBV3-2
clone size: -

CDR3 DNA: TGTGCCAACAGCCAAGAAGGAGGCAGCCCCTACGAGCAGTACTTC
CDR3 protein: CANSQEGGSPYEQYF
D gene: -
J gene: TRBJ2-7
V gene: TRBV3-1/TRBV3-2
clone size: -

CDR3 DNA: TGTGCCAGCAGTTACAGGGGTGGCTACACCTTC
CDR3 protein: CASSYRGGYTF
D gene: TRBD1
J gene: TRBJ1-2
V gene: TRBV12-3/TRBV12-4
clone size: -

CDR3 DNA: TGTGCCAGCAGCTCCACCCCGCGTAGCTCCTACAATGAGCAGTTCTTC
CDR3 protein: CASSSTPRSSYNEQFF
D gene: -
J gene: TRBJ2-1
V gene: TRBV5-4
clone size: few

CDR3 DNA: TGTGCCAGTTCTATACAGGGGACGAACACTGAAGCTTTCTTT
CDR3 protein: CASSIQGTNTEAFF
D gene: TRBD1
J gene: TRBJ1-1
V gene: TRBV6-6
clone size: few

CDR3 DNA: TGTGCCAGCAGCCTACCTACGGGAGAAGAGACCCAGTACTTC
CDR3 protein: CASSLPTGEETQYF
D gene: -
J gene: TRBJ2-5
V gene: TRBV21-1
clone size: -

CDR3 DNA: TGCGCCAGCAGCTTGGTCCCGGGACTAGCGAATGAGCAGTTCTTC
CDR3 protein: CASSLVPGLANEQFF
D gene: TRBD2
J gene: TRBJ2-1
V gene: TRBV5-1
clone size: -

CDR3 DNA: TGTGCCAGTAGTGTGAGGACTAGCGGGAGTTTCAATGAGCAGTTCTTC
CDR3 protein: CASSVRTSGSFNEQFF
D gene: TRBD2
J gene: TRBJ2-1
V gene: TRBV19
clone size: -